The source of this T cell receptor (beta chain) is a study of cytomegalovirus exposure and HLA in healthy donors. Healthy bone marrow donors made up the donor group. PCR involved 60 Vbeta and 13 Jbeta primers. Generated by immunoSEQ multiplex PCR, the TCRdb table keeps only in-frame clones and is missing some. This sample has 150,000 to 200,000 clones, with 80% to 90% found just once. The germline gives CDR1 MNHNS, CDR2 SASEGT. The CDR3 consists of 14 residues. Trimming removed 6 bases from V and 5 bases from J; junction bases left unmatched: 6. Material for sequencing was PBMCs. This TCR was sampled from a woman in her late teens or twenties in good health and CMV-seronegative. V and J are TRBV6-1 and TRBJ2-1; 8 nucleotides match TRBD1. The CDR3 region is CASRGGQDNNEQFF. The CDR3 nucleotides read TGTGCCAGCAGGGGGGGACAGGACAACAATGAGCAGTTCTTC.